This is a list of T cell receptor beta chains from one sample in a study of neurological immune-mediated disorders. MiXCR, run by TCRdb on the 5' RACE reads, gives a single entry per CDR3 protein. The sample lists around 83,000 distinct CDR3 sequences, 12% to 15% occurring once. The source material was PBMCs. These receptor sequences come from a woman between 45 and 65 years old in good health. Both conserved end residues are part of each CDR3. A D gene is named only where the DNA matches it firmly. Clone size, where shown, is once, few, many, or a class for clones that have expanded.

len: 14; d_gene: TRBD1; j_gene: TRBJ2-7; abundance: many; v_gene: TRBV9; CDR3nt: TGTGCCAGCAGCCGGGGACAGGGAGCCTACGAGCAGTACTTC; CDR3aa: CASSRGQGAYEQYF
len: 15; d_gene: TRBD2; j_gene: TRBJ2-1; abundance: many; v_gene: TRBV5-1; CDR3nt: TGCGCCAGCAGCTTGCTTGGCGGCGGGGGCAATGAGCAGTTCTTC; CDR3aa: CASSLLGGGGNEQFF
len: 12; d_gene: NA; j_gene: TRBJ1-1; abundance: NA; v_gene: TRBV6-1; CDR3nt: TGTGCCAGCAGCGAGGGACTCACTGAAGCTTTCTTT; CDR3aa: CASSEGLTEAFF
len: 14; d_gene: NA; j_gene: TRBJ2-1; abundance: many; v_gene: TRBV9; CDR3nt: TGTGCCAGCGGCGGGACGAGAGCTTTTGATGAGCAGTTCTTC; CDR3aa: CASGGTRAFDEQFF
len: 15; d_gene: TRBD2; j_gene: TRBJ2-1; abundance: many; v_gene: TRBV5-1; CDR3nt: TGCGCCAGCAGCGGGGGGAGGGACGGCTACAATGAGCAGTTCTTC; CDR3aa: CASSGGRDGYNEQFF
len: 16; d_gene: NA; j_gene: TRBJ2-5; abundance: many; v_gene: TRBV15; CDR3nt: TGTGCCACCAGCGGGGGCGGGGCACAGTACCAAGAGACCCAGTACTTC; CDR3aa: CATSGGGAQYQETQYF
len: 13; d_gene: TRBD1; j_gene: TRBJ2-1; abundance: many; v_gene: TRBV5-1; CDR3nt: TGCGCCAGCAGCCTACAGGGGGCCAATGAGCAGTTCTTC; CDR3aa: CASSLQGANEQFF
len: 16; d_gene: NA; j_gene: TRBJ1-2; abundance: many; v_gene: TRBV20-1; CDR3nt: TGCAGTGCTAGAGATCCGGGACACCGAGTTAACTATGGCTACACCTTC; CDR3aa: CSARDPGHRVNYGYTF
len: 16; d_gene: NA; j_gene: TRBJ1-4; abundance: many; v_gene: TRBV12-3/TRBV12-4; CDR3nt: TGTGCCAGCAGCCGTTTCCCCCGGGCCTCTAATGAAAAACTGTTTTTT; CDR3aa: CASSRFPRASNEKLFF
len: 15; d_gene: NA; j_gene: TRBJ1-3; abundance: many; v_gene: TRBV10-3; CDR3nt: TGTGCCATCAGTGAGTCGAGGTCAGAAGGAAACACCATATATTTT; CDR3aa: CAISESRSEGNTIYF
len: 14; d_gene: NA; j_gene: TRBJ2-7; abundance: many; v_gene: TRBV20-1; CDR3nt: TGCAGTGCCAAATCCTCGAGAAGCTCCTACGAGCAGTACTTC; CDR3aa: CSAKSSRSSYEQYF
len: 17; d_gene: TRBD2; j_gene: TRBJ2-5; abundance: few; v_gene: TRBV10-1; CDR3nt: TGCGCCAGCAGTGAGTCTGCTAGCGGGAGCGGTAGGGAGACCCAGTACTTC; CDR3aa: CASSESASGSGRETQYF
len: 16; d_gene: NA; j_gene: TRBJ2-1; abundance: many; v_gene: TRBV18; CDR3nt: TGTGCCAGCTCACCACCGCCGGGGCTTACCTACAATGAGCAGTTCTTC; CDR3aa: CASSPPPGLTYNEQFF
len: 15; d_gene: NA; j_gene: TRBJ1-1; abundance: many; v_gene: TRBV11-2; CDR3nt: TGTGCCAGCAGCTTATTATCAGGGCGAAACACTGAAGCTTTCTTT; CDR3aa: CASSLLSGRNTEAFF
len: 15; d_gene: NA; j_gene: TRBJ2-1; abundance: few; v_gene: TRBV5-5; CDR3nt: TGTGCCAGCAGCTTGGCAGGGGGGATCCACAATGAGCAGTTCTTC; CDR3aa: CASSLAGGIHNEQFF
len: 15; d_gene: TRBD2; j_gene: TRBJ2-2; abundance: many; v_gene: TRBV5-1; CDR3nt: TGCGCCAGCGCCCCCTACGGGGGGGACACCGGGGAGCTGTTTTTT; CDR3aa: CASAPYGGDTGELFF
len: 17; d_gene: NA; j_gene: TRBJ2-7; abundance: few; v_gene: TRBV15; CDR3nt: TGTGCCACCAGCCAACAGCTGGGGGAAGGGCTAAGAGGCGAGCAGTACTTC; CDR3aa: CATSQQLGEGLRGEQYF
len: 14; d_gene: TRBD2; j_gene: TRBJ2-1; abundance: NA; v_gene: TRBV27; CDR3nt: TGTGCCAGCACTCCGCGACTAGCGGGAAACGAGCAGTTCTTC; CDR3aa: CASTPRLAGNEQFF
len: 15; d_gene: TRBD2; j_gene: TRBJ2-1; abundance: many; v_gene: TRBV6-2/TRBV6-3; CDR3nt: TGTGCCAGCAGTAAGCTAGCGGGAGGGCGGAATGAGCAGTTCTTC; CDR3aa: CASSKLAGGRNEQFF
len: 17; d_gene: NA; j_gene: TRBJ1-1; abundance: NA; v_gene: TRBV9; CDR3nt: TGTGCCAGCAGCGTAGGACCCGGGCCCAGGGAACCCACTGAAGCTTTCTTT; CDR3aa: CASSVGPGPREPTEAFF
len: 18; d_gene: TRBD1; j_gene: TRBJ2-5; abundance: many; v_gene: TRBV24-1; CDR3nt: TGTGCCACCAGTGATCCGTCCGGGACAGGGGAAGGCCAAGAGACCCAGTACTTC; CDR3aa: CATSDPSGTGEGQETQYF
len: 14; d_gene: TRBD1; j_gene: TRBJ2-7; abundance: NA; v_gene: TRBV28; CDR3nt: TGTGCCACCTATGACAGGGGTTTCTCCTACGAGCAGTACTTC; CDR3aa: CATYDRGFSYEQYF
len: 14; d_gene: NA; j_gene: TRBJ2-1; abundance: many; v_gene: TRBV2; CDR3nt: TGTGCCAGCAGTCTCCGGGGCTCCTACAATGAGCAGTTCTTC; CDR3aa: CASSLRGSYNEQFF
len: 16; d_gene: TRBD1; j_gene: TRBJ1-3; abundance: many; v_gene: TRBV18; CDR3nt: TGTGCCAGCTCACCACCGGACAGGGTAGCCGGAAACACCATATATTTT; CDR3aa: CASSPPDRVAGNTIYF
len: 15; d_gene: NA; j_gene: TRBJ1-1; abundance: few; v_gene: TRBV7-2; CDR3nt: TGTGCCAGCAGCGTAATGGTCACCGGGAACACTGAAGCTTTCTTT; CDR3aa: CASSVMVTGNTEAFF
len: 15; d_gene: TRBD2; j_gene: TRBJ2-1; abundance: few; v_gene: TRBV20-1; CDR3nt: TGCAGTGCTAGAGATTACCGCGGGGGGCTGGATGAGCAGTTCTTC; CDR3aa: CSARDYRGGLDEQFF
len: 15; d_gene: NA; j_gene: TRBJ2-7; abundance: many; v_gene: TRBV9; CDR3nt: TGTGCCAGCAGCGTAGCTTCCTCGGGGTCCTACGAGCAGTACTTC; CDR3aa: CASSVASSGSYEQYF
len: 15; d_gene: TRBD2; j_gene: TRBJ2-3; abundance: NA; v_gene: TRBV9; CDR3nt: TGTGCCAGCAGCGTAGGAGCGGGAGTAGGTGATACGCAGTATTTT; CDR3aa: CASSVGAGVGDTQYF
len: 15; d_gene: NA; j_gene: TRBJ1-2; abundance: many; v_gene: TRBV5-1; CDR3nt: TGCGCCAGCAGCTTTACGGGGAGCGGGGTCAATGGCTACACCTTC; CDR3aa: CASSFTGSGVNGYTF
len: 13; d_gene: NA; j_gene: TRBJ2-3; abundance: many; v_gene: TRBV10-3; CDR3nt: TGTGCCATCAGTGAGTCGAGCGGGCAGGCGCAGTATTTT; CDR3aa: CAISESSGQAQYF
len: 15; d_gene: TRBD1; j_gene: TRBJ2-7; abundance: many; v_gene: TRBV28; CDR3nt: TGTGCCAGCAGTTTACCACAGGGGGTGTCCTACGAGCAGTACTTC; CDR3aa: CASSLPQGVSYEQYF
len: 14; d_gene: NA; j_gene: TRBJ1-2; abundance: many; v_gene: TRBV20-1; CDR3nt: TGCAGTGCTAGACGCGTCCAAACCTACTATGGCTACACCTTC; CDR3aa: CSARRVQTYYGYTF
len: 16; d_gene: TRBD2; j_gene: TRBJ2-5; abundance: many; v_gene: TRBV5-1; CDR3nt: TGCGCCAGCGAACTGAGGGCTAGCGGCTTCCAAGAGACCCAGTACTTC; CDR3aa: CASELRASGFQETQYF
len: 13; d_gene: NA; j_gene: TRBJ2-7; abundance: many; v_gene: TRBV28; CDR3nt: TGTGCCAGCAGTTTATCGTTGGAAGAGGAGCAGTACTTC; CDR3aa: CASSLSLEEEQYF
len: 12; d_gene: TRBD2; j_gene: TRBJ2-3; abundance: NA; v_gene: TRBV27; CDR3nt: TGTGCCAGCAGTCCAGGACTAGCAACACAGTATTTT; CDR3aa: CASSPGLATQYF
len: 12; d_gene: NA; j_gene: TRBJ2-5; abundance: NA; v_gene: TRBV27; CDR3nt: TGTGCCAGCGCTCCGGAGTTCGAGACCCAGTACTTC; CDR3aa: CASAPEFETQYF
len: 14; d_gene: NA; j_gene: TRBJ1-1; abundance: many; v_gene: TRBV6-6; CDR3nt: TGTGCCAGCAGTTATTCCCCAGCGAACACTGAAGCTTTCTTT; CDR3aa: CASSYSPANTEAFF
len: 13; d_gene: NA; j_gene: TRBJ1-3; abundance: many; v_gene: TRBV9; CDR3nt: TGTGCCAGCAGCGTAGCTTCAGCAAACACCATATATTTT; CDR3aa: CASSVASANTIYF
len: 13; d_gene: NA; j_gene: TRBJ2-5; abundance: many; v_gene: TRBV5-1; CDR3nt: TGCGCCAGCAGCTTGGTGGCGGCTACGGCCCAGTACTTC; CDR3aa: CASSLVAATAQYF
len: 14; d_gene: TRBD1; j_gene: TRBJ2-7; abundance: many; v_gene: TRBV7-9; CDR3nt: TGTGCCAGCAGCCCGGGACAGAGCTCCTACGAGCAGTACTTC; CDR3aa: CASSPGQSSYEQYF
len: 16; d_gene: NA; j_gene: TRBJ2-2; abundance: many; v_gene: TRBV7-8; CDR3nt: TGTGCCAGCAGCACCAACAGGAGAGGGAACACCGGGGAGCTGTTTTTT; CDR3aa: CASSTNRRGNTGELFF
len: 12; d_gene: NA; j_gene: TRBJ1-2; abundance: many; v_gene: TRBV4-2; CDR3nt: TGTGCCAGCAGCCAAGTGGGGTCGGGCTACACCTTC; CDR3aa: CASSQVGSGYTF
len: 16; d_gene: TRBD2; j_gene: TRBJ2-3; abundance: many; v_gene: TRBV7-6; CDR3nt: TGTGCCAGCAGCCCTCGGACTAGCGGGGGGACCGCGGAGCAGTATTTT; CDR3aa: CASSPRTSGGTAEQYF
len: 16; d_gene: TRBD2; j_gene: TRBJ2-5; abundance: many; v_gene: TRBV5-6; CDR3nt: TGTGCCAGCAGCTTGAGAAGCGGGAGCTACCAAGAGACCCAGTACTTC; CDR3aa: CASSLRSGSYQETQYF
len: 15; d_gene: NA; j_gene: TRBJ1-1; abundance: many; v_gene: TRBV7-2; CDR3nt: TGTGCCAGCAGCCCGCATAGGGTCGGAGGCACTGAAGCTTTCTTT; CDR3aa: CASSPHRVGGTEAFF
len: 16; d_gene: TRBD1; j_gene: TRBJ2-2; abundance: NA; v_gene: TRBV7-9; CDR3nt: TGTGCCAGCAGCTTAGTTCAGGGGGTACATCCCGGGGAGCTGTTTTTT; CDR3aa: CASSLVQGVHPGELFF
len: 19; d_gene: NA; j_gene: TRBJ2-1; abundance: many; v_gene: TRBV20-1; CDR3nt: TGCAGTGCTAGGCCGATTCCCTGGACAGCCAACAGCTCCTACAATGAGCAGTTCTTC; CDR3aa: CSARPIPWTANSSYNEQFF
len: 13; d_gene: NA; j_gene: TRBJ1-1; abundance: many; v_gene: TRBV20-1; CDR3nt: TGCAGTGCCCGGACACCCTTGGAGACTGAAGCTTTCTTT; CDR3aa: CSARTPLETEAFF
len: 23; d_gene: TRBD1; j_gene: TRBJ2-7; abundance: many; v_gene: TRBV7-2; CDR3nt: TGTGCCAGCAGCTTAGTCGGGTTAGGGATCGGGACAGCCCTTACCGGGGCATCGTACGAGCAGTACTTC; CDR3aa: CASSLVGLGIGTALTGASYEQYF
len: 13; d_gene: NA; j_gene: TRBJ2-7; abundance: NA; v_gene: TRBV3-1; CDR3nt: TGTGCCAGCAGCCCCCGGTTGGGGTACGAGAAGTACTTC; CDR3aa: CASSPRLGYEKYF
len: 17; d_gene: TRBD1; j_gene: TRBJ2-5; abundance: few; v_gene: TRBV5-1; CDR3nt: TGCGCCAGCAGCATCGGACAGGGGGCTGTTTTTTTGGAGACCCAGTACTTC; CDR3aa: CASSIGQGAVFLETQYF
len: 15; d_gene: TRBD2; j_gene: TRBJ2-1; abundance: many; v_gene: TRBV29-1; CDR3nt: TGCAGCGCCCCGCTTAGGCTAGCGGGAGGTCGTGAGCAGTTCTTC; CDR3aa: CSAPLRLAGGREQFF
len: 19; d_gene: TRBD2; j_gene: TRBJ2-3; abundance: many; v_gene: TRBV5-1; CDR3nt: TGCGCCAGCAGCCCTACCGGGACTAGCGGGAGCGGGACCACAGATACGCAGTATTTT; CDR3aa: CASSPTGTSGSGTTDTQYF
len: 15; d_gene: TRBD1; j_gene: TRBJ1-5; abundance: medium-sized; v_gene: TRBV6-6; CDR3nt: TGTGCCAGCAGCCCGGGACAGGGTGGCAATCAGCCCCAGCATTTT; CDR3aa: CASSPGQGGNQPQHF
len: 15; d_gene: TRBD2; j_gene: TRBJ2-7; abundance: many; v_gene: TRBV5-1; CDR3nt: TGCGCCAGCAGCTTGGGGGGGACTAGCGGCTACGAGCAGTACTTC; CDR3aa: CASSLGGTSGYEQYF